This T cell receptor beta chain was profiled in a study of blood T cell repertoires in COVID-19. Study-wide background: There were acute and convalescent COVID-19 samples, and they came from the United States, Italy and Spain. T cells, B-cell-depleted T cells, or PBMCs provided the cDNA or gDNA that served as material.

Methods used by the authors: Scientists estimated how many nucleated cells there were by amplifying reference gene primers. Using immunoSEQ multiplex PCR, the repertoire was profiled, and TCRdb retains in-frame clones only, with some absent. That table gives V, J and clone size, and the DNA gave D and trimming. Of roughly 200,000 clones detected, about 88% appear once; the ten largest clones hold about 1.8%. V was clipped by 5 bases and J by 9 bases; unmatched bases: 7. Germline-derived CDR1 and CDR2 are SGHRS and YFSETQ. The CDR3 loop spans 13 amino acids. The receptor comes from a man between 65 and 85 years old with acute or convalescent COVID-19. Sequenced material: peripheral blood. The chain employs TRBV5-1 and TRBJ1-5; 8 bases line up with TRBD1. The CDR3 nucleotides read TGCGCCAGCAGTGGGGCAGGGGGCTGGCCCCAGCATTTT. Translated, it gives CASSGAGGWPQHF.